This entry concerns a single T cell receptor (beta chain). This entry is derived from a study of blood T cells in healthy people across ages. Alongside a J-beta primer mix, a sample-barcoded 5' primer served in a second PCR lasting roughly 7 to 12 cycles. TCRdb processed the 5' RACE reads anew with MiXCR; each CDR3 protein has one entry. The sample shows about 1 million distinct CDR3 sequences, under 45% of them seen only once. The receptor was derived from a woman aged 55-70 years in good health. Material: blood.

The CDR3 spells CASSSAVTSGSEQFF. The CDR3, as DNA: TGTGCCAGCAGCTCAGCGGTGACTAGCGGGTCCGAGCAGTTCTTC. The chain links TRBV7-8 to TRBJ2-1; 10 positions match TRBD2. V trimming: 4 bases; J trimming: 10 bases; junction bases outside the gene matches: 10. The CDR3 consists of 15 residues. The V gene's germline CDR1 is SGHVS and CDR2 FQNEAQ.